Shown below are 15 T cell receptor beta chains from a single sample sequenced in a study of blood T cell repertoires in COVID-19. Generated by immunoSEQ multiplex PCR, the TCRdb table keeps only in-frame clones and is missing some. The table records over 150,000 clones, roughly 88% of them present only once. Source material: peripheral blood. These receptors were obtained from a woman in her sixties with acute or convalescent COVID-19.

The chain recombines TRBV10-3 with TRBJ1-1, with TRBD1 matching over 10 bases. The CDR3 spans 16 residues. Germline V gives CDR1 ENHRY, CDR2 SYGVKD. Trimming at V came to 6 bases and at J to 5 bases, leaving 12 bases not matched to a gene. The CDR3 protein is CAISPRQGALGTEAFF. CDR3 nucleotide sequence: TGTGCCATCAGCCCTAGACAGGGGGCGCTGGGGACTGAAGCTTTCTTT.

This clone was seen a few times. V and J are TRBV6-6 and TRBJ2-3; D is unclear. The CDR3 runs 14 residues. Trimming took off 6 bases at V and 1 base at J, with 11 bases between the two ends. Germline V CDR1 and CDR2: MNHNY, SVGAGI (reference sequence). For the CDR3, the DNA is TGTGCCAGCAGGGAACTAAGCGGCACAGATACGCAGTATTTT. Encoded protein: CASRELSGTDTQYF.

The rearrangement joins TRBV5-4 to TRBJ2-7, with 8 bases lining up with TRBD1. V lost 4 bases, J lost 6 bases, and 3 bases stayed unmatched. The CDR3 loop spans 12 amino acids. Germline CDR1 and CDR2: SGHNT and YYREEE (reference sequence). The CDR3 nucleotides read TGTGCCAGCAGCCCGACAGGGGTCGAGCAGTACTTC. The encoded protein is CASSPTGVEQYF. The full variable domain, rest sourced from reference TRBV5-4 and TRBJ2-7, is ETGVTQSPTHLIKTRGQQVTLRCSSQSGHNTVSWYQQALGQGPQFIFQYYREEENGRGNFPPRFSGLQFPNYSSELNVNALELDDSALYLCASSPTGVEQYFGPGTRLTVT.

The gene calls are TRBV7-2 and TRBJ2-7, with TRBD1 identical over 8 bases. With 4 bases clipped from V and 0 bases from J, the junction kept 5 bases outside the gene matches. The CDR3 contains 15 residues. The germline gives CDR1 SGHTA, CDR2 FQGNSA. CDR3 nucleotide sequence: TGTGCCAGCAGCTCCCCGGACAGGGTCTCCTACGAGCAGTACTTC. Its translation: CASSSPDRVSYEQYF.

The rearrangement joins TRBV11-2 to TRBJ2-7; D gene ambiguous. The germline gives CDR1 SGHAT, CDR2 FQNNGV. With 4 bases removed from V and 2 bases from J, the gap between germline ends came to 15 bases. The CDR3 contains 15 residues. The CDR3 DNA reads TGTGCCAGCAGCTCCGGTAAAGTTTCACCCTACGAGCAGTACTTC. Amino acid sequence: CASSSGKVSPYEQYF.

This rearrangement joins TRBV27 to TRBJ2-1; D is uncertain. CDR1 is MNHEY and CDR2 is SMNVEV in the germline V gene (reference sequence). Trimming pared 6 bases from V and 0 bases from J, leaving 12 bases between. This CDR3 region has 15 residues. The CDR3 DNA sequence: TGTGCCAGCAGCCCCGATACGAGCTCCTACAATGAGCAGTTCTTC. This sequence encodes CASSPDTSSYNEQFF.

The CDR3 coding sequence is TGCGCCAGCAGCTTGGCTCCAGGGTTGACAGATACGCAGTATTTT. The encoded protein is CASSLAPGLTDTQYF. The rearrangement uses TRBV5-1 and TRBJ2-3, with a tentative D call TRBD1 (5 bases). Trimming left V 0 bases short and J 3 bases short, with 11 bases between. In germline, CDR1 is SGHRS, CDR2 YFSETQ. The CDR3 has 15 residues.

The chain has TRBV27 and TRBJ1-1, with 8 positions matching TRBD1. Germline V gives CDR1 MNHEY, CDR2 SMNVEV (reference sequence). V was clipped by 5 bases and J by 1 base; unmatched bases: 3. This CDR3 contains 14 residues. CDR3 DNA: TGTGCCAGCAGTCCAGGGACAGGGAACACTGAAGCTTTCTTT. Its translation: CASSPGTGNTEAFF.

The V gene is TRBV27, the J gene TRBJ1-1; D is possibly TRBD1 (6 bases). This CDR3 region has 15 residues. Germline-derived CDR1 and CDR2 are MNHEY and SMNVEV (reference sequence). V lost 7 bases, J lost 4 bases, and 19 bases lay in between. The CDR3 sequence is CASTPHGGRGTEAFF. The CDR3 DNA follows: TGTGCCAGCACCCCGCACGGGGGGCGAGGCACTGAAGCTTTCTTT.

The chain joins TRBV5-1 to TRBJ2-2; D may be TRBD1 (5 bases). The V gene's germline CDR1 is SGHRS and CDR2 YFSETQ. V dropped 0 bases and J dropped 4 bases, with 10 bases sitting between them. This CDR3 contains 15 residues. The CDR3 sequence is CASSLVRGGTGELFF. DNA for the CDR3: TGCGCCAGCAGCTTGGTTAGGGGTGGCACCGGGGAGCTGTTTTTT.

The chain uses TRBV19 and TRBJ1-5; TRBD1 is a possible D gene (6 bases). The ends were cut back, 3 bases at V and 1 base at J, with 19 bases in the middle. Per the germline V gene, CDR1 is LNHDA and CDR2 is SQIVND (reference sequence). CDR3 length equals 18 residues. CDR3 in amino acids: CASSIGAGGGRSNQPQHF. CDR3 bases: TGTGCCAGTAGTATCGGGGCGGGAGGGGGGAGAAGCAATCAGCCCCAGCATTTT.

This clone has just a few counts. V usage is TRBV27 and J usage is TRBJ1-6; 11 nucleotides line up with TRBD1. This CDR3 has 17 residues. V dropped 5 bases and J dropped 5; count of bases not matched to a gene: 8. Per germline, CDR1 MNHEY and CDR2 SMNVEV (reference sequence). CDR3 nucleotides: TGTGCCAGCAGTCGCGTTGCGGGACAGGGGGATAATTCACCCCTCCACTTT. Its translation is CASSRVAGQGDNSPLHF.

J is TRBJ2-1 and V is TRBV3-1 (or the pseudogene TRBV3-2); D is unclear. The V end was cut by 0 bases, the J end by 10 bases, with 4 bases between. Germline V gives CDR1 LGHDT, CDR2 YNNKEL (reference sequence). This CDR3 contains 11 residues. This CDR3 reads CASSQDREQFF. In DNA, the CDR3 is TGTGCCAGCAGCCAAGACCGGGAGCAGTTCTTC.

This clone was observed a few times. This rearrangement joins TRBV5-6 to TRBJ2-7; 9 positions agree with TRBD1. The germline V gene has CDR1 SGHDT and CDR2 YYEEEE. This CDR3 spans 16 amino acids. Trimming removed 4 bases from V and 5 bases from J; junction bases left unmatched: 13. The CDR3 coding sequence is TGTGCCAGCAGCATTTCACCGGGACAGGGAGACAACGAGCAGTACTTC. It translates to CASSISPGQGDNEQYF.

This clone is a singleton in its sample. J is TRBJ2-3 and V is TRBV27, with D maybe TRBD1 (5 bases). Trimming shortened V by 4 bases and J by 0 bases, and 11 bases separated the two germline ends. The length of the CDR3 is 15 residues. Germline V gene data show CDR1 as MNHEY and CDR2 as SMNVEV (reference sequence). CDR3 sequence: CASSYDSSSTDTQYF. CDR3 bases: TGTGCCAGCAGTTATGACAGTTCTAGCACAGATACGCAGTATTTT.